These 7 T cell receptor beta chains share one sample of origin, sequenced in a study of blood T cells in healthy people across ages. Sample-barcoded 5' priming and a J-beta primer mix drove a second PCR of roughly 6 to 12 cycles. A single record per CDR3 protein comes from TCRdb applying MiXCR to the 5' RACE reads. The sample lists about 840,000 distinct CDR3 sequences, 29% seen once, with more than 8.5% in the top ten. This sample was shared with a second study, whose subject was T cells of mothers and their children.

Material: blood. These receptors were taken from a woman aged 40 to 50 in good health.

This clonotype was counted at least ten times. It may be a read error: a sequence one base away is much more abundant. The rearrangement links TRBV5-1 to TRBJ2-7; 8 bases fit TRBD1. The CDR3 covers 14 residues. Germline lookup yields CDR1 SGHRS and CDR2 YFSETQ. For the CDR3, the DNA is TGCGTCAGCAGCCCCGGGACAGGATCCTACGAGCAGTACTTC. This encodes CVSSPGTGSYEQYF. Together with reference TRBV5-1 and TRBJ2-7, the CDR3 gives the full variable domain: KAGVTQTPRYLIKTRGQQVTLSCSPISGHRSVSWYQQTPGQGLQFLFEYFSETQRNKGNFPGRFSGRQFSNSRSEMNVSTLELGDSALYLCVSSPGTGSYEQYFGPGTRLTVT.

This clonotype was observed a few times. This sequence joins TRBV27 and TRBJ1-1; a possible D gene is TRBD1 (6 bases). CDR1 is MNHEY, CDR2 SMNVEV, per germline (reference sequence). The CDR3 has 17 amino acids. V shed 2 bases and J shed 1 base, with 17 bases lying between them. The CDR3 coding sequence is TGTGCCAGCAGTTTACACGAAACGGGCAGGGGGAACACTGAAGCTTTCTTT. Translating it yields CASSLHETGRGNTEAFF.

This clonotype was seen a few times. The V and J genes are TRBV4-2 and TRBJ2-3; 9 bases are shared with TRBD2. Germline-derived CDR1 and CDR2 are LGHNA and YNFKEQ. V lost 0 bases and J lost 0; bases outside the gene matches: 4. The CDR3 consists of 17 residues. CDR3 DNA: TGTGCCAGCAGCCAAGAAGCTAGCGGGGTTAGCACAGATACGCAGTATTTT. It codes for CASSQEASGVSTDTQYF.

The V call is TRBV24-1, the J call TRBJ1-2; 9 positions agree with TRBD1. CDR3 length: 13 amino acids. Germline CDR1 and CDR2: KGHDR and SFDVKD. The J segment lost 8 bases and the V segment lost 4 bases, leaving 4 bases of the junction unmatched. The CDR3 DNA follows: TGTGCCACCAGTGAATCCGGACAGGGGGGCTACACCTTC. Translated: CATSESGQGGYTF.

V usage is TRBV29-1 and J usage is TRBJ1-2; D gene uncertain. V was shortened by 4 bases and J by 5 bases, with 11 bases between the two germline ends. CDR1 and CDR2 (germline): SQVTM, ANQGSEA. There are 12 residues in the CDR3. The CDR3 bases are TGCAGCGTTGGGGATATTCAGTATGGCTACACCTTC. This encodes CSVGDIQYGYTF.

This clonotype was seen ten or more times. This chain links TRBV20-1 with TRBJ2-7; 9 positions agree with TRBD1. The CDR3 extends over 17 amino acids. The trim removed 2 bases at V and 2 bases at J, leaving 13 bases unmatched. Germline CDR1 DFQATT, CDR2 SNEGSKA (reference sequence). The CDR3 DNA reads TGCAGTGCTAGACCGGGACAGGGTTTTGGTGAGACCTACGAGCAGTACTTC. Translated: CSARPGQGFGETYEQYF.

This clonotype was detected many times. This chain joins TRBV6-1 and TRBJ1-1; D is perhaps TRBD1 (5 bases). V was clipped by 6 bases and J by 2 bases, with 7 bases between them. Germline CDR1 and CDR2: MNHNS and SASEGT. This CDR3 has 12 amino acids. In DNA, the CDR3 is TGTGCCAGCAGGGGGGTAAACACTGAAGCTTTCTTT. This sequence encodes CASRGVNTEAFF.